Below are 10 T cell receptor beta chains sequenced from a single sample in a study of blood T cell repertoires in COVID-19. Profiled with immunoSEQ multiplex PCR; TCRdb holds only in-frame clones, not every one. The sample carries 120,000 to 150,000 clones, 88% recorded once. The sequenced material came from peripheral blood. Receptors were obtained from a human donor with COVID-19, enrolled during active disease. The donor label of this sample is uncertain.

This sequence joins TRBV7-2 and TRBJ2-5; 7 nucleotides line up with TRBD2. The J segment lost 5 bases and the V segment lost 1 base, leaving 4 bases of the junction unmatched. Looked up from germline, CDR1 is SGHTA and CDR2 is FQGNSA. There are 14 residues in the CDR3. The DNA of the CDR3 is TGTGCCAGCAGCTTAGACAGGACTAGTGAGACCCAGTACTTC. It translates to CASSLDRTSETQYF.

The chain is built from TRBV7-6 and TRBJ2-5; perhaps TRBD1 as D (5 bases). V was trimmed by 5 bases and J by 2 bases, leaving 9 bases between them. Germline V gene lookup returns CDR1 SGHVS and CDR2 FNYEAQ. The CDR3 has 13 residues. Here the CDR3 reads CASSPTGQETQYF. For the CDR3, the DNA is TGTGCCAGCAGCCCTACAGGACAAGAGACCCAGTACTTC.

The genes are TRBV25-1 and TRBJ2-1; D gene unclear. From germline, CDR1 is MGHDK and CDR2 SYGVNS. V was pared by 2 bases and J by 0 bases, with 14 bases between. The length of the CDR3 is 17 residues. CDR3 nucleotides: TGTGCCAGCAGTGAACCGCGTACGGAGAGCTCCTACAATGAGCAGTTCTTC. Amino acids: CASSEPRTESSYNEQFF.

This clone is a singleton in its sample. This sample includes further DNA sequences coding for the same CDR3. The chain uses TRBV2 and TRBJ2-5, with D unresolved. The CDR3 covers 10 residues. The germline V gene has CDR1 SNHLY and CDR2 FYNNEI. V was clipped by 8 bases and J by 5 bases, with 6 bases between them. This CDR3 reads CASSLETQYF. The CDR3 DNA follows: TGTGCCAGCTCTTTGGAGACCCAGTACTTC.

This clone was detected only a few times. The chain joins TRBV6-5 to TRBJ1-2; the match to TRBD1 covers 9 bases. The V gene's germline CDR1 is MNHEY and CDR2 SVGAGI. The CDR3 is 15 amino acids. The V segment lost 6 bases and the J segment 5 bases; nucleotides outside the gene matches: 10. The CDR3 loop reads CASSLYPGQGYGYTF. In DNA, the CDR3 is TGTGCCAGCAGCCTCTACCCGGGACAGGGTTATGGCTACACCTTC.

In this sample, this clone turned up a few times. This chain links TRBV6-5 with TRBJ1-1, with a tentative D call TRBD1 (6 bases). The germline V gene encodes CDR1 MNHEY and CDR2 SVGAGI. This CDR3 is built from 14 residues. Trimming stripped 4 bases from V and 4 bases from J, with 13 bases between. The CDR3 region has the DNA TGTGCCAGCAGTTTCCAGGGGAAGTCCACTGAAGCTTTCTTT. This translates into CASSFQGKSTEAFF.

The chain joins TRBV6-5 to TRBJ1-1; 9 positions agree with TRBD1. The germline V gene has CDR1 MNHEY and CDR2 SVGAGI. The CDR3 runs 14 residues. With V trimmed by 5 bases and J by 3 bases, 4 bases remained unmatched. CDR3 sequence (DNA): TGTGCCAGCAGTACATGGACAGGGGACACTGAAGCTTTCTTT. Amino acids: CASSTWTGDTEAFF.

The rearrangement joins TRBV5-4 to TRBJ2-1; 10 bases agree with TRBD2. This CDR3 comprises 16 residues. CDR1 is SGHNT, CDR2 YYREEE, per germline (reference sequence). The V gene end was trimmed by 5 bases and the J gene end by 4 bases; junction bases not matched to a gene: 9. CDR3 in DNA: TGTGCCAGCAGACCCCCTAGCGGGGGAGCTTACAATGAGCAGTTCTTC. It specifies CASRPPSGGAYNEQFF.

This chain links TRBV9 with TRBJ2-7; 11 nucleotides line up with TRBD2. Per germline, CDR1 SGDLS and CDR2 YYNGEE. The V gene end was trimmed by 0 bases and the J gene end by 4 bases; junction bases not matched to a gene: 9. This CDR3 contains 17 residues. In DNA, the CDR3 is TGTGCCAGCAGCGTAGCTCCCTCCCTAGCGGGAGGTTACGAGCAGTACTTC. Translation gives CASSVAPSLAGGYEQYF.

The V and J genes are TRBV4-1 and TRBJ1-1; unclear D gene. Germline V gene lookup returns CDR1 MGHRA and CDR2 YSYEKL. This CDR3 contains 15 residues. Trimming shortened V by 1 base and J by 0 bases, and 9 bases separated the two germline ends. CDR3 sequence: CASSQVENLNTEAFF. CDR3 sequence (DNA): TGCGCCAGCAGCCAAGTAGAAAACTTGAACACTGAAGCTTTCTTT.